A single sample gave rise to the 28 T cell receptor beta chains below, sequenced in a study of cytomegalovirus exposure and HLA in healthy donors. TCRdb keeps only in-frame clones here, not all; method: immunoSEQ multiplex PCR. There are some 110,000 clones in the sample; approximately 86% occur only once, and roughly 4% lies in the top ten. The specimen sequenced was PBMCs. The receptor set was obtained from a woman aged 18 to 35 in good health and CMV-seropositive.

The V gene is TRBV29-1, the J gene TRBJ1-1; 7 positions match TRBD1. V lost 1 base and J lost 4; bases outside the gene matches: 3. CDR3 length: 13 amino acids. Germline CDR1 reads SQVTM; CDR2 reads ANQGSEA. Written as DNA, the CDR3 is TGCAGCGTTGAAGGACAGGGTGGCACTGAAGCTTTCTTT. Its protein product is CSVEGQGGTEAFF. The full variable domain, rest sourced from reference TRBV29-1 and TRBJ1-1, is SAVISQKPSRDICQRGTSLTIQCQVDSQVTMMFWYRQQPGQSLTLIATANQGSEATYESGFVIDKFPISRPNLTFSTLTVSNMSPEDSSIYLCSVEGQGGTEAFFGQGTRLTVV.

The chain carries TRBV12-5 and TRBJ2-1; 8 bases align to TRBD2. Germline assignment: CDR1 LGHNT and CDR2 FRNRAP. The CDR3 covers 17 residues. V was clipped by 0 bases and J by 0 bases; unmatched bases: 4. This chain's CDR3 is CASGLVLSGSSYNEQFF. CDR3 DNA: TGTGCTAGTGGTTTGGTACTCAGCGGGAGCTCCTACAATGAGCAGTTCTTC.

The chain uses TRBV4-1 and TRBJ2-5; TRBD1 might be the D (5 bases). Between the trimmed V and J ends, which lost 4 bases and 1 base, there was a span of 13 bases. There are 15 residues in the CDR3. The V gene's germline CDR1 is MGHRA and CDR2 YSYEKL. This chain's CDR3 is CASSLFTDSQETQYF. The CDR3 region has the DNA TGCGCCAGCAGCCTATTTACAGACAGCCAAGAGACCCAGTACTTC.

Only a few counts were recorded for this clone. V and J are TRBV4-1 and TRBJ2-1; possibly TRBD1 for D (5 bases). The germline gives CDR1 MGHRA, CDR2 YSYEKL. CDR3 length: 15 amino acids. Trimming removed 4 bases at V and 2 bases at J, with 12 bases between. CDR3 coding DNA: TGCGCCAGCAGCCCGAGACAGCTAACCTACAATGAGCAGTTCTTC. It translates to CASSPRQLTYNEQFF.

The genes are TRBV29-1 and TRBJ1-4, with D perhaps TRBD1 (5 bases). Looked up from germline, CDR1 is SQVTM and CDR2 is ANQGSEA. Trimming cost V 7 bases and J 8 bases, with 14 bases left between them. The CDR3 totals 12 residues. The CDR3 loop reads CSGLLKGEKLFF. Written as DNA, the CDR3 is TGCAGCGGCCTTCTGAAGGGGGAAAAACTGTTTTTT.

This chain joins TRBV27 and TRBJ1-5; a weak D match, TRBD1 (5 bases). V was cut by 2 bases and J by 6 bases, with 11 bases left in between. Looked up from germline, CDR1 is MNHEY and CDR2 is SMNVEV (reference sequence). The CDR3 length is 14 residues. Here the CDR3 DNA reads TGTGCCAGCAGTTTAGCCGCGCAGGGTCAGCCCCAGCATTTT. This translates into CASSLAAQGQPQHF.

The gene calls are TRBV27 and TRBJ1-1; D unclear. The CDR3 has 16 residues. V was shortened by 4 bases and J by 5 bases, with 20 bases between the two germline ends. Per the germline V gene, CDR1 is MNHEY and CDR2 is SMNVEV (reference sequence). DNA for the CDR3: TGTGCCAGCAGTTCTTTACCGGGAGAGGTCCAAACTGAAGCTTTCTTT. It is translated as CASSSLPGEVQTEAFF.

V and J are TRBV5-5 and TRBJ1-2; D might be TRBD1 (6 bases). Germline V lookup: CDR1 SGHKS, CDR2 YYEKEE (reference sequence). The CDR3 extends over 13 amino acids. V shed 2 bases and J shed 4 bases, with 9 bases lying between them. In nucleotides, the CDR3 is TGTGCCAGCAGCTTACAGGACAGCTATGGCTACACCTTC. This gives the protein CASSLQDSYGYTF.

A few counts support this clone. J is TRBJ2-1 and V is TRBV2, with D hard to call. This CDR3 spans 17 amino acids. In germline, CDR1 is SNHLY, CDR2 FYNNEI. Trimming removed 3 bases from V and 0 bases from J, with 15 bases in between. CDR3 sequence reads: CASSDDLRPSSYNEQFF. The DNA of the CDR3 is TGTGCCAGCAGTGATGATTTGAGGCCGAGCTCCTACAATGAGCAGTTCTTC.

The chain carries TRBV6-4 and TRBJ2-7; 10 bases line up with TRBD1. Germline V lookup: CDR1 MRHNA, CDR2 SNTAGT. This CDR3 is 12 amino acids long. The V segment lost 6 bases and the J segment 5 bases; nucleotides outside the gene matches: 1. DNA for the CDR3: TGTGCCAGCAGCGGGACAGGGGACGAGCAGTACTTC. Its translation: CASSGTGDEQYF.

For the CDR3, the DNA is TGCGCCAGCAGCCACCCCCGACAGGGTGAGTATGGCTACACCTTC. Translating it yields CASSHPRQGEYGYTF. The V gene is TRBV4-1, the J gene TRBJ1-2; 7 bases fit TRBD1. V was pared by 3 bases and J by 5 bases, with 9 bases of the junction left unmatched. This CDR3 spans 15 amino acids. From germline, CDR1 is MGHRA and CDR2 YSYEKL.

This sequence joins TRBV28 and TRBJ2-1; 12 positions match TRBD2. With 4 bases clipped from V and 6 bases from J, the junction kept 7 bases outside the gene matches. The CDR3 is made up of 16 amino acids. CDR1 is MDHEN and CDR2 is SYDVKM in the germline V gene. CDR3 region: CASSYPLAGGLNEQFF. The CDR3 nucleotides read TGTGCCAGCAGTTACCCACTAGCGGGAGGACTCAATGAGCAGTTCTTC.

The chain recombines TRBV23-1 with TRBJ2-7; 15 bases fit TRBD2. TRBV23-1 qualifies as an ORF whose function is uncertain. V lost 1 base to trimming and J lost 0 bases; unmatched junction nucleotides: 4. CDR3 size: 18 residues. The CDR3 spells CASSQLPGLAGGSYEQYF. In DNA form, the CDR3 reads TGCGCCAGCAGTCAATTGCCGGGACTAGCGGGAGGCTCCTACGAGCAGTACTTC.

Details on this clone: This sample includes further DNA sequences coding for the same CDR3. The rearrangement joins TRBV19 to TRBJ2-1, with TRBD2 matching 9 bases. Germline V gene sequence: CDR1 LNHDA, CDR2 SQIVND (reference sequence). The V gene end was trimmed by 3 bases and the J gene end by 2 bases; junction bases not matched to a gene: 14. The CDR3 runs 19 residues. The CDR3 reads CASSMSPPTSGLTYNEQFF. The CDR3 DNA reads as TGTGCCAGTAGTATGAGCCCTCCGACTAGCGGATTAACCTACAATGAGCAGTTCTTC.

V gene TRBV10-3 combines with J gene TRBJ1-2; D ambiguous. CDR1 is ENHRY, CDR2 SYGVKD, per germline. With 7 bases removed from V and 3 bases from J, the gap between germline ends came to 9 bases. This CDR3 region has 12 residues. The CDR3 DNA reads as TGTGCCATCACCTCGCAGGACTATGGCTACACCTTC. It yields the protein CAITSQDYGYTF.

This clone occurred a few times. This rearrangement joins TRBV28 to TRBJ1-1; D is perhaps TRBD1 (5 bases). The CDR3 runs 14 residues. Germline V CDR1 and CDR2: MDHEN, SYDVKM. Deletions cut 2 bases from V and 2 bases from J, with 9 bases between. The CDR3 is CASSLDRVNTEAFF. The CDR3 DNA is TGTGCCAGCAGTTTAGACAGAGTAAACACTGAAGCTTTCTTT.

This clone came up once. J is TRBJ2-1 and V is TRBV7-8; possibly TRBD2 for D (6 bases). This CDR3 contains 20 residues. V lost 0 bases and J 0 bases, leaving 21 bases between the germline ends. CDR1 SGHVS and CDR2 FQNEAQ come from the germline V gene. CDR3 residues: CASSLAPIRTGVDSYNEQFF. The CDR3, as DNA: TGTGCCAGCAGCTTAGCGCCTATCAGAACGGGAGTAGACTCCTACAATGAGCAGTTCTTC.

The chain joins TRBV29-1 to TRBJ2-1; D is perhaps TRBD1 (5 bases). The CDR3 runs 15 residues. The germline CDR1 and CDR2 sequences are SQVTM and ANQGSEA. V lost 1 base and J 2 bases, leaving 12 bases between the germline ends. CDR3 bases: TGCAGCGTTGAAGTTGGTGACAGCACCTACAATGAGCAGTTCTTC. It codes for CSVEVGDSTYNEQFF.

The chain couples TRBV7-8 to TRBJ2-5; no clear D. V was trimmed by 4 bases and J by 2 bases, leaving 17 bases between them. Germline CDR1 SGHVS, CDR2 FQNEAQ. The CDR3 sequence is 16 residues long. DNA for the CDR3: TGTGCCAGCAGCTCAGGTGTAAACTCCCATCAAGAGACCCAGTACTTC. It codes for CASSSGVNSHQETQYF.

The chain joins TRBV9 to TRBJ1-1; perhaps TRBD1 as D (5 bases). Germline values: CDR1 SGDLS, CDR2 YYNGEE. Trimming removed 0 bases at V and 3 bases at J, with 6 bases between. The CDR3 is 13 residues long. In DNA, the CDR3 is TGTGCCAGCAGCGTAGGGGGGGACACTGAAGCTTTCTTT. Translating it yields CASSVGGDTEAFF. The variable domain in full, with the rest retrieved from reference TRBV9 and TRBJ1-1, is DSGVTQTPKHLITATGQRVTLRCSPRSGDLSVYWYQQSLDQGLQFLIQYYNGEERAKGNILERFSAQQFPDLHSELNLSSLELGDSALYFCASSVGGDTEAFFGQGTRLTVV.

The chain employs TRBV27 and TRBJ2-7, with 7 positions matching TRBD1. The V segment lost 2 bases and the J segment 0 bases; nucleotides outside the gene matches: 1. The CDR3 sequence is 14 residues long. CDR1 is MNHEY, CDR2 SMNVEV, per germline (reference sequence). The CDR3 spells CASSLNRGSYEQYF. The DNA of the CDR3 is TGTGCCAGCAGTTTAAACAGGGGCTCCTACGAGCAGTACTTC.

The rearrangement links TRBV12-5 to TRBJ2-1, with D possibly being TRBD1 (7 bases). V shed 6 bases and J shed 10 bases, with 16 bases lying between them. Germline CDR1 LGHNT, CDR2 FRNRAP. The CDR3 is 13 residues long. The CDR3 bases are TGTGCTAGTGGCCCGGCCAGGGGGAGGGAGCAGTTCTTC. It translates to CASGPARGREQFF.

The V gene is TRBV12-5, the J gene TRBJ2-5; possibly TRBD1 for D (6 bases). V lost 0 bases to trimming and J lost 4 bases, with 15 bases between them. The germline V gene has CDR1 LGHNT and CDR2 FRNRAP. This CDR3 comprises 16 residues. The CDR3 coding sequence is TGTGCTAGTGGTTTGGTACTCAGGGGTATCGGAGAGACCCAGTACTTC. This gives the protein CASGLVLRGIGETQYF.

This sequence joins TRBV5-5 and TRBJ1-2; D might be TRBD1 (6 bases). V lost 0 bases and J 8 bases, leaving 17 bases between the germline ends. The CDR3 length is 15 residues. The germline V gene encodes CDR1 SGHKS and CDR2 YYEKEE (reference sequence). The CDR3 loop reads CASSLVQGPGGGYTF. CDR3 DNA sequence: TGTGCCAGCAGCTTGGTGCAGGGCCCGGGGGGCGGCTACACCTTC.

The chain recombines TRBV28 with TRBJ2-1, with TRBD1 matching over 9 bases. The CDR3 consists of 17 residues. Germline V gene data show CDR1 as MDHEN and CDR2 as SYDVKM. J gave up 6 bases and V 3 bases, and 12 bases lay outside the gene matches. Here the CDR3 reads CASSLPPGQGLRNEQFF. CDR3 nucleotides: TGTGCCAGCAGTTTGCCACCGGGACAGGGCCTTCGCAATGAGCAGTTCTTC.

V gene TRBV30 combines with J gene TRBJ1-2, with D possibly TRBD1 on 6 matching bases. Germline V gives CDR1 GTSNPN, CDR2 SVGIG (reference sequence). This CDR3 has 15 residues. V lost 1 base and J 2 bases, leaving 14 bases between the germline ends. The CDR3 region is CAWSALDSPNYGYTF. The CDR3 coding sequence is TGTGCCTGGAGTGCCCTGGACAGCCCGAACTATGGCTACACCTTC.

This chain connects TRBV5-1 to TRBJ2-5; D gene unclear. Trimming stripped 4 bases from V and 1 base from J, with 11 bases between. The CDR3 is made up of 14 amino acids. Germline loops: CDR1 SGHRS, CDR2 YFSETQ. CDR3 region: CASSPGTLQETQYF. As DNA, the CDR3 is TGCGCCAGCAGCCCCGGTACTCTCCAAGAGACCCAGTACTTC. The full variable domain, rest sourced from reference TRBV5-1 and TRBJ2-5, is KAGVTQTPRYLIKTRGQQVTLSCSPISGHRSVSWYQQTPGQGLQFLFEYFSETQRNKGNFPGRFSGRQFSNSRSEMNVSTLELGDSALYLCASSPGTLQETQYFGPGTRLLVL.

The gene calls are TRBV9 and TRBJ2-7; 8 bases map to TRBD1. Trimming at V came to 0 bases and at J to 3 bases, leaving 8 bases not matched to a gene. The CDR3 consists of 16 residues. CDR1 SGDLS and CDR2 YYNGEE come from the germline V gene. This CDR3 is CASSVAPDRVGYEQYF. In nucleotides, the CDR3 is TGTGCCAGCAGCGTAGCCCCGGACAGGGTGGGCTACGAGCAGTACTTC.